The text below deals with one T cell receptor beta chain. What it recognizes is unknown. Germline V gene lookup returns CDR1 MNHNY and CDR2 SVGAGI (reference sequence). This CDR3 region has 13 residues. The J segment lost 5 bases and the V segment lost 6 bases, leaving 5 bases of the junction unmatched. The data derive from a study of neurological immune-mediated disorders. Study-wide context: Within the group of about 35 multiple sclerosis patients, approximately 30 were relapsing-remitting, while 3 were secondary progressive.

Study outcomes and limitations: Phylogenetic grouping put 18 of 34 multiple sclerosis patients' repertoires into one related-CDR3 cluster, a possible signature.

TCRdb independently ran MiXCR on the 5' RACE reads; one entry per CDR3 protein. Found here are roughly 71,000 distinct CDR3 sequences, about 4.2% of them singletons; the top ten hold under 1.5%. The chain couples TRBV6-6 to TRBJ2-3, with 7 positions matching TRBD1. Sequencing used PBMCs. The sequence was collected from a man aged 25-40 years with multiple sclerosis. Here the CDR3 reads CASSQGVGDTQYF. The CDR3 DNA sequence: TGTGCCAGCAGCCAGGGGGTAGGAGATACGCAGTATTTT.